These 9 T cell receptor beta chains came from one sample sequenced in a study of Graves' ophthalmopathy and Graves' hyperthyroidism. RNA transcripts provided the template for amplifying TCR beta CDR3 regions. The authors performed first-round RT-PCR with HTBI primers and then a second-round multiplex PCR. TCRdb used MiXCR to reprocess the multiplex PCR reads, holding one entry per CDR3 protein. The repertoire has 340,000 or so distinct CDR3 sequences, under 20% of them found once; the top ten carry around an eighth. The sequencing input was peripheral blood. All receptors come from an adult man with Graves' ophthalmopathy.

This clonotype was seen at least ten times. The chain combines TRBV29-1 with TRBJ2-7; D is possibly TRBD2 (5 bases). The V end lost 3 bases, the J end lost 2 bases, and 5 bases lay between the germline ends. CDR3 length: 11 amino acids. Germline V lookup: CDR1 SQVTM, CDR2 ANQGSEA. The CDR3 loop is CSVEGAYEQYF. CDR3 DNA sequence: TGCAGCGTTGAGGGAGCCTACGAGCAGTACTTC.

This clonotype appeared many times. This chain links TRBV29-1 with TRBJ1-2; a possible D gene is TRBD1 (6 bases). The CDR3 length is 13 residues. Germline lookup yields CDR1 SQVTM and CDR2 ANQGSEA. V was shortened by 7 bases and J by 1 base, with 13 bases between the two germline ends. The CDR3 loop is CSARAQGNYGYTF. The CDR3 nucleotides are TGCAGCGCGAGAGCACAGGGTAACTATGGCTACACCTTC.

In this sample, this clonotype turned up many times. V gene TRBV6-4 combines with J gene TRBJ1-3; 8 nucleotides align to TRBD1. J lost 9 bases, V lost 4 bases, and 11 bases had no gene match. Germline V gives CDR1 MRHNA, CDR2 SNTAGT. This CDR3 is built from 15 residues. The CDR3 DNA sequence: TGTGCCAGCAGTGCGTCAGGGGGCGAGTTTTCCACCATATATTTT. It translates to CASSASGGEFSTIYF.

This clonotype showed up many times. This chain links TRBV2 with TRBJ1-5; possible D gene TRBD1, 6 bases. Germline assignment: CDR1 SNHLY and CDR2 FYNNEI. CDR3 length: 14 residues. Trimming removed 5 bases from V and 5 bases from J, with 13 bases in between. The CDR3 nucleotides are TGTGCCAGCAGTTTCACACAGGGATATCAGCCCCAGCATTTT. This encodes CASSFTQGYQPQHF.

A note on this clonotype: No conserved phenylalanine or tryptophan is present at the end of the CDR3, so a read error is the likely explanation. J is TRBJ2-7 and V is TRBV12-3 or TRBV12-4; the match to TRBD2 covers 13 bases. V shed 5 bases and J 0 bases; nucleotides not matched to a gene: 1. The length of the CDR3 is 15 residues. In nucleotides, the CDR3 is TGTGCCAGCAGTAGACTAGCGGGAGGCTCCTACGAGCAGTACCTC. It encodes CASSRLAGGSYEQYL.

This clonotype occurred many times. The chain recombines TRBV12-5 with TRBJ1-2; 10 nucleotides line up with TRBD1. The length of the CDR3 is 13 residues. The trim removed 3 bases at V and 8 bases at J, leaving 3 bases unmatched. Germline V lookup: CDR1 LGHNT, CDR2 FRNRAP. CDR3 region: CASGFGTGDGYTF. DNA of the CDR3: TGTGCTAGTGGTTTCGGGACAGGGGACGGCTACACCTTC.

The chain uses TRBV12-3 or TRBV12-4 and TRBJ1-3; the D is unclear. The V gene lost 4 bases and the J gene lost 6 bases, with 13 bases spanning the gap. The CDR3 has 14 residues. CDR3 region: CASSSRRLVNTIYF. Written as DNA, the CDR3 is TGTGCCAGCAGTTCCAGAAGGCTTGTAAACACCATATATTTT.

This clonotype turned up a few times. The CDR3, as DNA: TGCGCCAGCAGCCAAGATTTATATTCTGGGGCCAACGTCCTGACTTTC. Protein sequence: CASSQDLYSGANVLTF. This chain joins TRBV4-3 and TRBJ2-6, with D unclear. The CDR3 runs to 16 residues. Trimming removed 0 bases at V and 1 base at J, with 7 bases between. Looked up from germline, CDR1 is LGHNA and CDR2 is YSLEER.

This clonotype was seen many times. The chain carries TRBV6-2 or TRBV6-3 and TRBJ1-5; TRBD1 agrees at 10 bases. Germline V gene sequence: CDR1 MNHEY, CDR2 SVGEGT. V lost 6 bases and J lost 0; bases outside the gene matches: 8. This CDR3 has 17 amino acids. The CDR3 sequence is CASRGTGAWYSNQPQHF. For the CDR3, the DNA is TGTGCCAGCAGGGGGACAGGGGCCTGGTATAGCAATCAGCCCCAGCATTTT.